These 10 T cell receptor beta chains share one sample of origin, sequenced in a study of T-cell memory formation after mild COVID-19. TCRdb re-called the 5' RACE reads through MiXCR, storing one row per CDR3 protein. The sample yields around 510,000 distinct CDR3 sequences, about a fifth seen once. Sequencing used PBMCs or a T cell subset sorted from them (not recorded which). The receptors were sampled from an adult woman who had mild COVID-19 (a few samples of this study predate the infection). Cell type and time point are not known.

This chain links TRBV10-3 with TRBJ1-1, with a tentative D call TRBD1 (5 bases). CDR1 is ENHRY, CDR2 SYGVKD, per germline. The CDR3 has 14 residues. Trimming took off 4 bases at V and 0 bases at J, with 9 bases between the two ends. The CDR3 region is CAISGGRMNTEAFF. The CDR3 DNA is TGTGCCATCAGTGGGGGGAGAATGAACACTGAAGCTTTCTTT.

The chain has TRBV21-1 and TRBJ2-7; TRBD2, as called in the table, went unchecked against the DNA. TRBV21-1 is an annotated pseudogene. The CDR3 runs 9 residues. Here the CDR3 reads CASSSGTFF. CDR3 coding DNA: TGTGCCAGCAGCAGCGGGACTTTTTTC.

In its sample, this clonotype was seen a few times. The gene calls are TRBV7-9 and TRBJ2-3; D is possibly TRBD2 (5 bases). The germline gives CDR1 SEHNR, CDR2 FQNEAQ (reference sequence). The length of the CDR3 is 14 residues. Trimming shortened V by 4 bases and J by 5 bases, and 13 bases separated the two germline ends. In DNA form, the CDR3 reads TGTGCCAGCAGCTCCCTCGCGGGTATAGATACGCAGTATTTT. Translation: CASSSLAGIDTQYF.

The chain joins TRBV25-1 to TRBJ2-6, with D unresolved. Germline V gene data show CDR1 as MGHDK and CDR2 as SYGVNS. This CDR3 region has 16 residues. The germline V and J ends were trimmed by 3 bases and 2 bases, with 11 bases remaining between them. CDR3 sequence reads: CASSDVGRPGANVLTF. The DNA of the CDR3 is TGTGCCAGCAGTGATGTGGGCAGGCCTGGGGCCAACGTCCTGACTTTC.

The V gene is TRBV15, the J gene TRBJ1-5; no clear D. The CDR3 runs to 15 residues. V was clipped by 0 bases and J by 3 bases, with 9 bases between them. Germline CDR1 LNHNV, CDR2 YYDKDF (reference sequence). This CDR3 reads CATSRDPRDNQPQHF. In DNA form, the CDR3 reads TGTGCCACCAGCAGAGATCCCAGAGACAATCAGCCCCAGCATTTT.

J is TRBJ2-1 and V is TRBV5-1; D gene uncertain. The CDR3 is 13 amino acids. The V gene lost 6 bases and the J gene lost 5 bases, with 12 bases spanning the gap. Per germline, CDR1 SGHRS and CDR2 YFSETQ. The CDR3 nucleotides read TGCGCCAGCATCAAGGAGCCGAACAATGAGCAGTTCTTC. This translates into CASIKEPNNEQFF.

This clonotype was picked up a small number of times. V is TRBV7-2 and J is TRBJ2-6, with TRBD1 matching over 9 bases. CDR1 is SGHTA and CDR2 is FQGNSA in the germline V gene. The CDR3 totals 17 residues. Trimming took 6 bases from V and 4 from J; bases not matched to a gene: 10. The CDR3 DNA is TGTGCCAGCAGACCAAACAGGGGGCGCCGAGGGGCCAACGTCCTGACTTTC. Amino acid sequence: CASRPNRGRRGANVLTF.

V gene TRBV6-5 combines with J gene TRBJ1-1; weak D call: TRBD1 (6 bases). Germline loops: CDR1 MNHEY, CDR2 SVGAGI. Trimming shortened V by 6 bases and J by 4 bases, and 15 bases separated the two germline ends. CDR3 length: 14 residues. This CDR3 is CASRVQGWGTEAFF. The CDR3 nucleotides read TGTGCCAGCAGAGTACAGGGATGGGGCACTGAAGCTTTCTTT.

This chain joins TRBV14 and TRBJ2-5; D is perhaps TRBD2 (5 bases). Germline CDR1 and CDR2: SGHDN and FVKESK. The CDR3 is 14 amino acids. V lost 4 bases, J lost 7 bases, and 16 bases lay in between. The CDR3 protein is CASSRVSGSVTQYF. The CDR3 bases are TGTGCCAGCAGCCGCGTCAGTGGGAGTGTGACCCAGTACTTC.

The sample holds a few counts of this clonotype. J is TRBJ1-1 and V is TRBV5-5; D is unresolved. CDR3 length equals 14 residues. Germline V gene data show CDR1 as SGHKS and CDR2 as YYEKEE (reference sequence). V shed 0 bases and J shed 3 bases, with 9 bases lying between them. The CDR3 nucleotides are TGTGCCAGCAGCTTGGGTTCGGCACACACTGAAGCTTTCTTT. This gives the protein CASSLGSAHTEAFF.